A single sample gave rise to the 23 T cell receptor beta chains below, sequenced in a study of spatial heterogeneity in lung cancer. Time point defined: sample taken at primary tumor resection. Researchers sequenced whole RNA taken from tumor, nontumor lung or frozen PBMC without sorting. A single record per CDR3 protein comes from TCRdb applying MiXCR to the 5' RACE reads. This sample carries roughly 100,000 distinct CDR3 sequences, roughly 9.5% of them seen once, and the ten largest clones take less than 8.5%. The sequencing used PBMCs, collected at surgery. The receptors derive from a male donor with early-stage non-small cell lung cancer.

The chain combines TRBV29-1 with TRBJ2-3; D remains unclear. Trimming stripped 7 bases from V and 6 bases from J, with 11 bases between. Germline lookup yields CDR1 SQVTM and CDR2 ANQGSEA. The CDR3 totals 11 residues. DNA for the CDR3: TGCAGCGGACGAGGCTTCGATACGCAGTATTTT. It encodes CSGRGFDTQYF.

At least ten counts were recorded for this clonotype. The chain couples TRBV6-1 to TRBJ1-5, with a tentative D call TRBD1 (5 bases). CDR3 length: 14 amino acids. V shed 6 bases and J shed 2 bases, with 11 bases lying between them. CDR1 MNHNS and CDR2 SASEGT come from the germline V gene. The CDR3 DNA sequence: TGTGCCAGCAGGCTGGGGCAGGGCAATCAGCCCCAGCATTTT. This translates into CASRLGQGNQPQHF.

This clonotype was counted once. The chain combines TRBV3-1 with TRBJ2-1, with a weak D call TRBD1 (5 bases). The germline V gene has CDR1 LGHDT and CDR2 YNNKEL (reference sequence). This CDR3 is 12 amino acids long. The V end was cut by 0 bases, the J end by 15 bases, with 12 bases between. Written as DNA, the CDR3 is TGTGCCAGCAGCCAAGAGGGGCCAGCCCGGTTCTTC. Translated: CASSQEGPARFF.

This clonotype came up many times. V is TRBV15 and J is TRBJ2-7; unclear D gene. CDR1 is LNHNV and CDR2 is YYDKDF in the germline V gene (reference sequence). The CDR3 is 14 amino acids. Trimming shortened V by 3 bases and J by 1 base, and 10 bases separated the two germline ends. CDR3 sequence: CATSRATGSYEQYF. In nucleotides, the CDR3 is TGTGCCACCAGCAGGGCGACCGGATCCTACGAGCAGTACTTC.

This clonotype was found many times. This chain connects TRBV6-5 to TRBJ1-1, with TRBD1 as a possible D gene (5 bases). The germline V gene encodes CDR1 MNHEY and CDR2 SVGAGI. The CDR3 is 13 residues long. Trimming shortened V by 6 bases and J by 8 bases, and 16 bases separated the two germline ends. The CDR3 nucleotides are TGTGCCAGCAGCTCCTCCGGGGGGAGCGAAGCTTTCTTT. Protein sequence: CASSSSGGSEAFF.

There are many counts of this clonotype. The rearrangement joins TRBV12-3 or TRBV12-4 to TRBJ2-2, with D perhaps matching TRBD1 (5 bases). This CDR3 is 16 amino acids long. Trimming took off 5 bases at V and 4 bases at J, with 17 bases between the two ends. The CDR3 spells CASSRQTDYSTGELFF. The CDR3 nucleotides read TGTGCCAGCAGTCGACAGACAGATTATTCCACCGGGGAGCTGTTTTTT.

The V gene is TRBV7-9, the J gene TRBJ1-4; TRBD1 aligns across 8 bases. The length of the CDR3 is 15 residues. Germline V gives CDR1 SEHNR, CDR2 FQNEAQ (reference sequence). Trimming at V came to 4 bases and at J to 10 bases, leaving 11 bases not matched to a gene. CDR3 sequence: CASSSGGTGSGKLFF. CDR3 bases: TGTGCCAGCAGCTCCGGGGGGACAGGTTCGGGAAAACTGTTTTTT.

This clonotype was observed a few times. The rearrangement links TRBV7-2 to TRBJ2-5; possibly TRBD1 for D (6 bases). V was pared by 4 bases and J by 5 bases, with 14 bases between. Per the germline V gene, CDR1 is SGHTA and CDR2 is FQGNSA. The CDR3 spans 14 residues. CDR3 residues: CASSSQTGQETQYF. CDR3 DNA: TGTGCCAGCAGCTCCCAGACAGGACAGGAGACCCAGTACTTC.

This clonotype occurred a few times. The rearrangement uses TRBV28 and TRBJ2-1; 11 bases are a match to TRBD2. CDR3 length equals 16 residues. Germline V gives CDR1 MDHEN, CDR2 SYDVKM. The junction had 6 bases not matched to a gene; V was cut back by 3 bases and J by 5 bases. The CDR3 bases are TGTGCCAGCAGTTTCCTCGGGACTAGCGGCCACAATGAGCAGTTCTTC. Its translation is CASSFLGTSGHNEQFF.

This clonotype occurred many times. The chain has TRBV3-1 and TRBJ2-1, with 10 bases matching TRBD2. The CDR3 is 17 residues long. Trimming at V came to 0 bases and at J to 7 bases, leaving 9 bases not matched to a gene. Looked up from germline, CDR1 is LGHDT and CDR2 is YNNKEL (reference sequence). The CDR3 sequence is CASSQDGTAGGRNEQFF. For the CDR3, the DNA is TGTGCCAGCAGCCAAGATGGTACAGCGGGAGGGCGTAATGAGCAGTTCTTC.

In this sample, this clonotype turned up a few times. The rearrangement uses TRBV5-5 and TRBJ2-3, with TRBD2 matching over 7 bases. V was pared by 4 bases and J by 3 bases, with 8 bases of the junction left unmatched. Germline CDR1 reads SGHKS; CDR2 reads YYEKEE (reference sequence). CDR3 size: 15 residues. CDR3 protein: CASSAGLVWTDTQYF. Here the CDR3 DNA reads TGTGCCAGCAGCGCAGGACTAGTGTGGACAGATACGCAGTATTTT.

V is TRBV5-1 and J is TRBJ2-7; possible D gene TRBD2, 6 bases. Trimming took 5 bases from V and 0 from J, leaving 12 bases between them. The germline V gene has CDR1 SGHRS and CDR2 YFSETQ. The CDR3 runs 14 residues. The CDR3 DNA is TGCGCCAGCAGGCGGGACGGGAACTCCTACGAGCAGTACTTC. As protein: CASRRDGNSYEQYF.

The rearrangement joins TRBV7-9 to TRBJ2-2; D gene unclear. CDR1 is SEHNR, CDR2 FQNEAQ, per germline (reference sequence). This CDR3 region has 12 residues. With 1 base removed from V and 8 bases from J, the gap between germline ends came to 5 bases. CDR3 sequence (DNA): TGTGCCAGCAGCTTAGATCTTGGGGAGCTGTTTTTT. It translates to CASSLDLGELFF.

This clonotype turned up a few times. The chain couples TRBV9 to TRBJ2-7; TRBD2 is a possible D gene (5 bases). Trimming removed 3 bases from V and 5 bases from J, with 9 bases in between. There are 12 residues in the CDR3. Germline V gene data show CDR1 as SGDLS and CDR2 as YYNGEE. CDR3 sequence (DNA): TGTGCCAGCAGCGGACTACCGAACGAGCAGTACTTC. It is translated as CASSGLPNEQYF.

The CDR3 loop is CASRPGAGLATHEQYF. CDR3 nucleotides: TGTGCCAGCAGACCAGGAGCGGGACTAGCAACGCACGAGCAGTACTTC. The gene calls are TRBV7-9 and TRBJ2-7; the match to TRBD2 covers 9 bases. Germline loops: CDR1 SEHNR, CDR2 FQNEAQ (reference sequence). This CDR3 spans 16 amino acids. The trim removed 6 bases at V and 5 bases at J, leaving 14 bases unmatched.

The V and J genes are TRBV19 and TRBJ1-5; 9 bases match TRBD1. Germline CDR1 LNHDA, CDR2 SQIVND (reference sequence). This CDR3 has 13 residues. Unmatched junction bases numbered 4, after V lost 9 bases and J lost 4 bases. This CDR3 is CARSGTGNQPQHF. In nucleotides, the CDR3 is TGTGCCAGAAGTGGGACAGGGAATCAGCCCCAGCATTTT.

This clonotype was observed at least ten times. J is TRBJ1-2 and V is TRBV29-1; the D is unclear. CDR1 SQVTM and CDR2 ANQGSEA come from the germline V gene. The CDR3 runs to 15 residues. Deletions cut 4 bases from V and 4 bases from J, with 19 bases between. CDR3 nucleotides: TGCAGCGTTGGGATGGTAGGGTCGCTGAGCTATGGCTACACCTTC. Translating gives CSVGMVGSLSYGYTF.

This clonotype was picked up a small number of times. This chain uses TRBV7-9 with TRBJ2-2, with D uncertain. Per germline, CDR1 SEHNR and CDR2 FQNEAQ (reference sequence). The germline V and J ends were trimmed by 2 bases and 7 bases, with 5 bases remaining between them. This CDR3 region has 12 residues. The CDR3 loop is CASSLYGGELFF. Here the CDR3 DNA reads TGTGCCAGCAGCTTATATGGCGGGGAGCTGTTTTTT.

The chain joins TRBV5-1 to TRBJ1-5; the D gene is possibly TRBD1 (5 bases). This CDR3 is 13 amino acids long. Trimming cost V 1 base and J 11 bases, with 13 bases left between them. In germline, CDR1 is SGHRS, CDR2 YFSETQ. The CDR3 sequence: CASSLISGTAQHF. The DNA for the CDR3 is TGCGCCAGCAGCTTGATATCCGGGACGGCCCAGCATTTT.

This clonotype was seen only a few times. This rearrangement joins TRBV2 to TRBJ2-7; 7 nucleotides agree with TRBD1. The CDR3 is made up of 14 amino acids. From germline, CDR1 is SNHLY and CDR2 FYNNEI. With 7 bases clipped from V and 3 bases from J, the junction kept 9 bases outside the gene matches. This chain's CDR3 is CASTPDRRRYEQYF. CDR3 in DNA: TGTGCCAGCACTCCGGACAGGAGACGCTACGAGCAGTACTTC.

The chain carries TRBV6-4 and TRBJ2-5; D call uncertain. The CDR3 sequence is 13 residues long. From germline, CDR1 is MRHNA and CDR2 SNTAGT. V was clipped by 4 bases and J by 4 bases, with 10 bases between them. The CDR3: CASSGTAGETQYF. CDR3 DNA: TGTGCCAGCAGTGGAACAGCAGGAGAGACCCAGTACTTC.

The CDR3 sequence: CASSGQLNQPQHF. Written as DNA, the CDR3 is TGTGCCAGCTCGGGACAGTTAAATCAGCCCCAGCATTTT. The chain links TRBV7-2 to TRBJ1-5, with 7 bases identical to TRBD1. J lost 4 bases, V lost 8 bases, and 5 bases had no gene match. Germline CDR1 reads SGHTA; CDR2 reads FQGNSA. The CDR3 is 13 residues long.

CDR3 bases: TGTGCCAGCAGCTTCGGGACTAGCATGGATACGCAGTATTTT. Translated: CASSFGTSMDTQYF. The chain employs TRBV7-8 and TRBJ2-3; TRBD2 aligns across 9 bases. CDR1 is SGHVS and CDR2 is FQNEAQ in the germline V gene. The J segment lost 6 bases and the V segment lost 3 bases, leaving 4 bases of the junction unmatched. The CDR3 spans 14 residues.